The following is a T cell receptor (beta chain) sequence with its context. The target of this receptor is not known. Nothing much larger sits one base from this clone, and base qualities are not available. The CDR1 and CDR2 encoded by the germline V gene are SGHRS and YFSETQ. The CDR3 has 15 amino acids, counting the end cysteine and phenylalanine. Of the read, only the CDR3 DNA is kept; its 45 bases are in frame from base 1. At the junction V is shortened by 3 bases and J by 5 bases; bases outside the gene matches: 7. The data belong to a study of cytomegalovirus exposure and HLA in healthy donors (dated by TCRdb to about 2017). Regarding the research as a whole: An earlier analysis of several hundred of the donors reported 250 to 300 Gb of sequence data and 117 million unique TCR beta sequences obtained from some 200 million T cells. Typing coverage differed by locus: A, B, C, DRB1 and DQB1 were typed in roughly 620-640 donors, DQA1 in 500 to 550, DPA1 in 600 to 610, and DPB1 in around 440. Of the roughly 400 genotyped donors, 81% fell in the genetic ancestry cluster associated with self-reported Caucasian donors. A separate validation cohort of over a hundred different subjects was used in addition to the 666-subject first cohort. The later analysis used no new phenotypic data to find candidate immune exposures, relying instead on TCR beta sequences and their occurrence across donors. Class I and class II HLA loci were covered by the typing at four-digit resolution. A later genetic analysis used genome-wide SNP genotypes for about three fifths of the 666 donors, treating that subset as a discovery cohort. The study combined high-throughput TCR immunosequencing, statistical association of individual TCRs with disease status, and machine learning to predict cytomegalovirus infection status. In an earlier analysis of 587 of the donors, high-throughput TCR beta sequencing was used to judge whether each TCR beta V gene segment behaved as functional or pseudogenic. Alongside the repertoire data, information on donor age, sex, ethnicity and CMV serostatus was compiled. To study patterns of TCR occurrence, a later analysis re-analyzed previously published TCR beta repertoires from 550 to 800 donors and added high-resolution HLA genotyping. Among about 390 genotyped donors of the cohort, an average of 235,054 unique TCR beta nucleotide sequences were sequenced per donor, around 18% of them non-productive. Approximately 310 gigabases of sequencing data and tens of millions of unique TCR sequences were included in an early release covering several hundred HLA-typed donors. Because of strong linkage in the cohort, roughly five DR-DQ haplotypes were treated as single units for association and clustering. Every discovery cohort repertoire had been produced on one sequencing platform. The study used immunosequencing to profile the T cell repertoires of approximately 650 subjects and linked those repertoires to cytomegalovirus serostatus. The study was designed to test whether signatures of past pathogen exposure could be identified by cataloging public T cell receptors.

The library was produced with the immunoSEQ multiplex PCR assay. The multiplex PCR relied on a mix of 60 forward primers for TCR Vbeta segments and 13 reverse primers for TCR Jbeta segments. Amplification of the CDR3 region of rearranged TCR beta genes was performed with a multiplex PCR assay on genomic DNA. On the Illumina HiSeq System, the amplified TCR beta libraries were sequenced as 87-base-pair reads. In the original analysis: In a later analysis, around 80 million unique TCR beta chains were counted across the 500 to 850 repertoires, and approximately 11 million of these chains were shared by at least two donors. To remove PCR and sequencing errors, raw reads were error-corrected and collapsed into unique sequences using a nearest-neighbor algorithm that merged closely related sequences. To assign V, D and J gene segments, CDR3 sequences were aligned to IMGT reference sequences. Each retained sequence needed at least a six-nucleotide match to both a V gene segment and a J gene segment. Rearrangements were called productive when the CDR3 lacked stop codons and stayed in frame with V and J; all others were non-productive. CDR3 was defined by IMGT convention, running from the second conserved V-encoded cysteine to the conserved J-encoded phenylalanine. Sequences without an unambiguous match to a single V gene segment were excluded from the earlier analysis of approximately 600 of the donors. In an earlier analysis of several hundred of the donors, V segments were called functional above 56.7% productive rearrangements and were called segregating when the between-donor standard deviation exceeded 5%. To diagnose cytomegalovirus status from the catalog of TCR beta chain sequences, a statistical classification framework was built. In a later analysis, TCR nucleotide sequences were compared against IMGT/GENE-DB human TR gene sequences so that V and J genes could be assigned. Using the TCRdist pipeline, a later analysis assigned CDR3 sequences along with most-parsimonious VDJ recombination scenarios. In a later analysis, each TCR beta chain was defined by its CDR3 amino acid sequence together with its V-gene family, and reads without a unique V-gene family were excluded. A later analysis removed 550 to 700 highly shared, low-generation-probability nucleotide sequences to deal with suspected cross-contamination and a sequencing artifact. In a later analysis, a clonal expansion index was calculated for each public chain from normalized within-repertoire ranks of inferred template counts. A later analysis computed generation probabilities with a VDJ recombination model fitted to out-of-frame rearrangements, and checked the results against IGoR. In a later analysis, TCR-TCR, TCR-HLA and TCR-CMV co-occurrence was scored with hypergeometric tests, and a repertoire-size bias correction was applied to TCR pairs. False discovery rates were estimated in a later analysis by permuting HLA or CMV assignments 20 times. In a later analysis, co-occurring TCRs were grouped using DBSCAN, with TCRdist sequence similarity added in when clustering inside HLA-allele-positive subsets. Co-occurrence clustering excluded repertoires with fewer than 30,000 or more than 120,000 public chains, plus five with anomalous nucleotide sharing. Held by TCRdb, this immuneACCESS table contains in-frame sequences only and omits some clones. Under half of the omission traces to an unresolved V gene where checked; the cause of the rest is unknown. V and J calls and clone size come straight from that table; D and trimming were deduced from the DNA. The sample records under 250,000 clones, about 82% of which are singletons. Together, the top ten hold about 2.2% of the sample.

Broad study findings and their caveats: In a later analysis, several top co-occurrence clusters were reported to appear linked to parvovirus B19, influenza, CMV and Epstein-Barr virus. Linkage disequilibrium might explain the correlated functional status among segregating V segments, but an unknown experimental factor could not be ruled out. A further reported finding was that TCR beta sequences accurately predicted the HLA-A and HLA-B alleles for most subjects in the first cohort. The earlier analysis of approximately 540 of the donors excluded about 16 rarely observed V segments, including chromosome 9 orphons, because counts were too low. According to the authors, the approach could potentially be generalized to other disease states and immunological phenotypes. Cytomegalovirus status was reported to be diagnosed by the classifier with high specificity and sensitivity in both the original and validation cohorts. In an earlier analysis of about 540 of the donors, most TCR beta V segments were observed in productive rearrangements about 87% or about 30% of the time, broadly matching IMGT annotations. According to a later genetic analysis, donors in an Asian-associated ancestry cluster had fewer N-insertions in productive TCRs than the roughly 660-donor mean. According to a later analysis, TCR association rates differed among HLA loci, with DRB1 alleles showing the most associated TCRs and HLA-C alleles showing the fewest. Because HLA typing was missing for some donors at each locus, association tests included only the typed subset. The cohort was sequenced for TCR beta chains only, and without alpha or paired-chain data the features that could be detected were limited. A cluster of highly shared sequence variants was judged likely to represent a technical artifact of the sequencing pipeline. In vitro tests confirmed that a few of the cytomegalovirus-associated TCR beta chains recognize cytomegalovirus antigens. While some public TCRs were present in many individuals, most TCR sequences turned up only very rarely across donors. In a later analysis, HLA-associated TCR beta chains were found to be more clonally expanded and to have lower generation probabilities than equally common non-associated chains. Most CMV-associated TCR beta chains appeared to be HLA-restricted in a later analysis, and the HLA associations seemed to be driven largely by CMV exposure. In a later analysis, over 15,000 TCR beta sequences were associated with specific HLA alleles at a false discovery rate of 0.05. When HLA alleles, especially DR and DQ, strongly co-occurred, TCR associations were difficult to assign to individual alleles. A total of roughly 160 TCR beta chains were listed by the study as associated with cytomegalovirus. For the cohort, immune exposure information was limited to CMV serostatus. An association between a missense DCLRE1C variant and V-gene and J-gene trimming of TCR beta chains was found in a later genetic analysis and replicated in an independent cohort. The presence/absence analyses assumed that sequencing depth was roughly uniform across donors, and that assumption may not be true. The 87-base-pair reads could not distinguish some IMGT-functional V segments, including TRBV6-2 and TRBV6-3, so those segments were excluded.

The cohort was made up of approximately 670 healthy bone marrow donors. At the time of sampling, all cohort members were nominally healthy, though unrecorded immune exposures were likely present. The donor tested CMV seronegative and was one of the 352 seronegative cohort members. A peripheral blood sample was provided by each donor, and peripheral blood mononuclear cells were used for TCR beta sequencing. The Qiagen DNeasy Blood Extraction Kit was used to extract genomic DNA from the blood cell samples. The clonotype comes from a woman between 50 and 59 years old in good health and CMV-seronegative. Recombination joined TRBV5-1 with TRBJ2-5; TRBD1 lines up with 10 middle nucleotides. The specimen sequenced was PBMCs. The CDR3 has the sequence CASSSTTGGGETQYF. The sequenced DNA is TGCGCCAGCAGCTCTACGACAGGGGGCGGGGAGACCCAGTACTTC.